This TCR beta chain stems from a study of blood T cell repertoires in COVID-19. Study background: COVID-19 samples from acute and convalescent phases originated in the United States, Italy and Spain. T cells, B-cell-depleted T cells, or PBMCs supplied cDNA or gDNA.

In the original workflow: Reference gene primer amplification yielded estimated nucleated cell counts. TCRdb keeps only in-frame clones here, not all; method: immunoSEQ multiplex PCR. V and J calls and clone size are given by that table; D and trimming were obtained from the DNA. The table has 120,000 or so clones, 85% seen once. CDR3 size: 15 residues. V and J are TRBV21-1 and TRBJ2-7; the tabulated D call, TRBD1, remains unverified against the DNA. TRBV21-1 constitutes a pseudogene. This clonotype originated in a man aged 80 or over with active or convalescent COVID-19. The material sequenced was peripheral blood. In DNA, the CDR3 is TGTGCCAGCAGCAAAGAAGGGACAGCCTCCTACGAGCAGTACTTC. Translated, it gives CASSKEGTASYEQYF.